The rows below give T cell receptor beta chains drawn from one sample of a study of T cells in Graves' hyperthyroidism and ophthalmopathy. MiXCR, run by TCRdb on the multiplex PCR reads, gives a single entry per CDR3 protein. This table has about 640,000 distinct CDR3 sequences, less than 25% appearing once. The sequenced sample consisted of blood. These receptors all stem from a man aged 25 to 40 with Graves' ophthalmopathy. CDR3s include the opening cysteine and the closing phenylalanine or tryptophan. The order of the fields is J gene, D gene, clone size, V gene, CDR3 protein, CDR3 DNA. The D gene is left open where the match is weak. Where a row states a size, it is once, few, many or the class of an expanded clone; other rows omit it.

J gene: TRBJ1-1
D gene: NA
clone size: many
V gene: TRBV28
CDR3 protein: CATSRDTEAFF
CDR3 DNA: TGTGCCACCTCCCGTGACACTGAAGCTTTCTTT

J gene: TRBJ2-2
D gene: TRBD1
clone size: NA
V gene: TRBV12-3/TRBV12-4
CDR3 protein: CASNVDRGNTGELFF
CDR3 DNA: TGTGCCAGCAACGTTGACAGGGGAAACACCGGGGAGCTGTTTTTT

J gene: TRBJ1-1
D gene: TRBD1
clone size: NA
V gene: TRBV9
CDR3 protein: CASSGGTGQGLKYTEAFF
CDR3 DNA: TGTGCCAGCAGCGGGGGTACGGGACAGGGATTGAAATACACTGAAGCTTTCTTT

J gene: TRBJ2-7
D gene: NA
clone size: NA
V gene: TRBV6-1
CDR3 protein: CASSNRDTYEQYF
CDR3 DNA: TGTGCCAGCAGTAACAGGGACACCTACGAGCAGTACTTC

J gene: TRBJ1-6
D gene: TRBD1
clone size: NA
V gene: TRBV2
CDR3 protein: CASSGSTSTGYVSPLHF
CDR3 DNA: TGTGCCAGCAGTGGAAGCACCTCGACAGGGTATGTCTCACCCCTCCACTTT

J gene: TRBJ2-7
D gene: NA
clone size: few
V gene: TRBV20-1
CDR3 protein: CSASGSGSSYEQYF
CDR3 DNA: TGCAGTGCCAGCGGTTCAGGGAGCTCCTACGAGCAGTACTTC

J gene: TRBJ2-6
D gene: TRBD1
clone size: few
V gene: TRBV5-1
CDR3 protein: CASSARDRNISGANVLTF
CDR3 DNA: TGCGCCAGCAGCGCCCGGGACAGGAATATCTCTGGGGCCAACGTCCTGACTTTC

J gene: TRBJ2-5
D gene: NA
clone size: NA
V gene: TRBV6-9
CDR3 protein: CASSYSKQETQYF
CDR3 DNA: TGTGCCAGCAGTTACTCGAAGCAAGAGACCCAGTACTTC

J gene: TRBJ1-4
D gene: NA
clone size: few
V gene: TRBV30
CDR3 protein: CAWSHLTGPNEKLFF
CDR3 DNA: TGTGCCTGGAGTCATTTGACAGGCCCTAATGAAAAACTGTTTTTT

J gene: TRBJ2-7
D gene: TRBD2
clone size: NA
V gene: TRBV2
CDR3 protein: CASSEGAGVNSYEQYF
CDR3 DNA: TGTGCCAGCAGTGAAGGAGCGGGAGTAAACTCCTACGAGCAGTACTTC

J gene: TRBJ1-1
D gene: NA
clone size: NA
V gene: TRBV28
CDR3 protein: CASSPPRQPGGTEAFF
CDR3 DNA: TGTGCCAGCAGTCCCCCACGACAACCGGGGGGGACTGAAGCTTTCTTT

J gene: TRBJ1-2
D gene: NA
clone size: few
V gene: TRBV28
CDR3 protein: CASSLFAPSAYSGYTF
CDR3 DNA: TGTGCCAGCAGTTTATTTGCCCCGTCAGCATATAGTGGCTACACCTTC

J gene: TRBJ2-1
D gene: TRBD2
clone size: NA
V gene: TRBV6-6
CDR3 protein: CASSYPLAGERVYEQFF
CDR3 DNA: TGTGCCAGCAGTTACCCTCTAGCGGGAGAGAGGGTCTATGAGCAGTTCTTC

J gene: TRBJ1-6
D gene: NA
clone size: NA
V gene: TRBV27
CDR3 protein: CASSFLSPGASPLHF
CDR3 DNA: TGTGCCAGCAGTTTCCTTTCCCCAGGTGCTTCACCCCTCCACTTT

J gene: TRBJ1-5
D gene: NA
clone size: few
V gene: TRBV4-1
CDR3 protein: CASSQVYRNQPQHF
CDR3 DNA: TGCGCCAGCAGCCAAGTTTACAGGAATCAGCCCCAGCATTTT

J gene: TRBJ1-2
D gene: TRBD1
clone size: many
V gene: TRBV12-3/TRBV12-4
CDR3 protein: CASSSGQGRYGYTF
CDR3 DNA: TGTGCCAGCAGTTCGGGACAGGGACGCTATGGCTACACCTTC

J gene: TRBJ2-2
D gene: TRBD1
clone size: few
V gene: TRBV7-8
CDR3 protein: CASTLDRGRTGELFF
CDR3 DNA: TGTGCCAGCACCTTGGACAGGGGACGCACCGGGGAGCTGTTTTTT

J gene: TRBJ2-7
D gene: TRBD2
clone size: many
V gene: TRBV18
CDR3 protein: CASSLYGRLYEQYF
CDR3 DNA: TGTGCCAGCTCACTATACGGGAGGCTCTACGAGCAGTACTTC

J gene: TRBJ2-5
D gene: NA
clone size: many
V gene: TRBV6-1
CDR3 protein: CATSQVIQETQYF
CDR3 DNA: TGTGCCACCTCCCAGGTTATCCAAGAGACCCAGTACTTC

J gene: TRBJ2-7
D gene: NA
clone size: few
V gene: TRBV20-1
CDR3 protein: CSASQGTYYEQYF
CDR3 DNA: TGCAGTGCCTCCCAGGGGACTTACTACGAGCAGTACTTC

J gene: TRBJ1-4
D gene: TRBD1
clone size: NA
V gene: TRBV7-9
CDR3 protein: CAGSLDRDATNEKLFF
CDR3 DNA: TGTGCCGGCAGCTTGGACAGGGATGCAACTAATGAAAAACTGTTTTTT

J gene: TRBJ2-1
D gene: TRBD2
clone size: many
V gene: TRBV7-3
CDR3 protein: CASSLTAGVFNEQFF
CDR3 DNA: TGTGCCAGCAGCTTAACGGCGGGAGTTTTCAATGAGCAGTTCTTC

J gene: TRBJ1-1
D gene: NA
clone size: many
V gene: TRBV30
CDR3 protein: CAWIGRVGTEAFF
CDR3 DNA: TGTGCCTGGATAGGGCGGGTTGGAACTGAAGCTTTCTTT

J gene: TRBJ2-1
D gene: TRBD2
clone size: NA
V gene: TRBV6-2/TRBV6-3
CDR3 protein: CASSSGLAGDGGSYNEQFF
CDR3 DNA: TGTGCCAGCAGTTCAGGACTAGCGGGAGATGGGGGCTCCTACAATGAGCAGTTCTTC

J gene: TRBJ2-7
D gene: NA
clone size: NA
V gene: TRBV27
CDR3 protein: CASSLFLEYEQYF
CDR3 DNA: TGTGCCAGCAGTTTATTCTTAGAATACGAGCAGTACTTC

J gene: TRBJ2-1
D gene: NA
clone size: few
V gene: TRBV28
CDR3 protein: CASSFERVNNEQFF
CDR3 DNA: TGTGCCAGCAGTTTCGAGCGGGTGAACAATGAGCAGTTCTTC

J gene: TRBJ1-1
D gene: TRBD1
clone size: NA
V gene: TRBV11-1
CDR3 protein: CASSLGRGGEAFF
CDR3 DNA: TGTGCCAGCAGCTTGGGCAGGGGGGGCGAAGCTTTCTTT

J gene: TRBJ1-5
D gene: NA
clone size: few
V gene: TRBV15
CDR3 protein: CATSRPSDQPQHF
CDR3 DNA: TGTGCCACCAGCAGACCCTCTGATCAGCCCCAGCATTTT

J gene: TRBJ1-4
D gene: NA
clone size: few
V gene: TRBV28
CDR3 protein: CASTPDGSHEKLFF
CDR3 DNA: TGTGCCAGCACTCCCGACGGGAGCCATGAAAAACTGTTTTTT

J gene: TRBJ2-1
D gene: NA
clone size: NA
V gene: TRBV27
CDR3 protein: CASSLVQFSYNEQFF
CDR3 DNA: TGTGCCAGCAGTTTAGTACAGTTCTCCTACAATGAGCAGTTCTTC

J gene: TRBJ1-1
D gene: NA
clone size: few
V gene: TRBV11-2
CDR3 protein: CASSSRGRMSEAFF
CDR3 DNA: TGTGCCAGCAGCTCAAGGGGACGGATGTCTGAAGCTTTCTTT

J gene: TRBJ1-1
D gene: TRBD1
clone size: many
V gene: TRBV28
CDR3 protein: CASSPLQGAWTEAFF
CDR3 DNA: TGTGCCAGCAGTCCCTTACAGGGGGCGTGGACTGAAGCTTTCTTT

J gene: TRBJ2-6
D gene: NA
clone size: few
V gene: TRBV3-1
CDR3 protein: CASSQGLAGANVLTF
CDR3 DNA: TGTGCCAGCAGCCAAGGACTGGCTGGGGCCAACGTCCTGACTTTC

J gene: TRBJ1-1
D gene: NA
clone size: many
V gene: TRBV20-1
CDR3 protein: CSAWPSRGGVTEAFF
CDR3 DNA: TGCAGTGCTTGGCCGTCGCGTGGAGGGGTCACTGAAGCTTTCTTT

J gene: TRBJ2-3
D gene: TRBD1
clone size: few
V gene: TRBV7-9
CDR3 protein: CASRRTGGSTDTQYF
CDR3 DNA: TGTGCCAGCAGGCGGACAGGGGGCAGCACAGATACGCAGTATTTT

J gene: TRBJ2-1
D gene: NA
clone size: few
V gene: TRBV20-1
CDR3 protein: CSARDNRGFYNEQFF
CDR3 DNA: TGCAGTGCTAGAGATAATAGGGGGTTCTACAATGAGCAGTTCTTC

J gene: TRBJ1-5
D gene: NA
clone size: NA
V gene: TRBV2
CDR3 protein: CASSSTGHQPQHF
CDR3 DNA: TGTGCCAGCAGTTCGACAGGCCATCAGCCCCAGCATTTT

J gene: TRBJ2-5
D gene: TRBD2
clone size: many
V gene: TRBV27
CDR3 protein: CASKSSGKETQYF
CDR3 DNA: TGTGCCAGCAAATCTAGCGGGAAGGAGACCCAGTACTTC

J gene: TRBJ1-3
D gene: NA
clone size: few
V gene: TRBV30
CDR3 protein: CAWSVGNLGRNTIYF
CDR3 DNA: TGTGCCTGGAGTGTTGGAAACCTCGGACGAAACACCATATATTTT

J gene: TRBJ1-2
D gene: NA
clone size: few
V gene: TRBV10-3
CDR3 protein: CAISESEGKYGYTF
CDR3 DNA: TGTGCCATCAGTGAGTCGGAGGGGAAGTATGGCTACACCTTC

J gene: TRBJ2-1
D gene: NA
clone size: many
V gene: TRBV11-3
CDR3 protein: CASSLEGGHEQFF
CDR3 DNA: TGTGCCAGCAGCTTAGAAGGTGGGCATGAGCAGTTCTTC

J gene: TRBJ1-1
D gene: NA
clone size: NA
V gene: TRBV5-1
CDR3 protein: CASSPEMNTAAFF
CDR3 DNA: TGCGCCAGCAGCCCGGAGATGAACACTGCAGCTTTCTTT

J gene: TRBJ1-5
D gene: NA
clone size: NA
V gene: TRBV27
CDR3 protein: CASRSIQGGVLGNQPQHF
CDR3 DNA: TGTGCCAGCAGATCGATACAGGGAGGGGTTTTAGGGAATCAGCCCCAGCATTTT

J gene: TRBJ2-3
D gene: TRBD2
clone size: many
V gene: TRBV2
CDR3 protein: CASRGKIAGGDTQYF
CDR3 DNA: TGTGCCAGCAGGGGAAAAATAGCGGGAGGGGATACGCAGTATTTT

J gene: TRBJ2-7
D gene: TRBD1
clone size: NA
V gene: TRBV28
CDR3 protein: CASSRDRGLYEQYF
CDR3 DNA: TGTGCCAGCAGCCGGGACAGGGGGCTCTACGAGCAGTACTTC

J gene: TRBJ2-3
D gene: NA
clone size: few
V gene: TRBV24-1
CDR3 protein: CATSGAGADTQYF
CDR3 DNA: TGTGCCACCAGTGGGGCAGGGGCAGATACGCAGTATTTT

J gene: TRBJ2-3
D gene: NA
clone size: few
V gene: TRBV7-2
CDR3 protein: CASSPAASTDTQYF
CDR3 DNA: TGTGCCAGCAGCCCAGCGGCTAGCACAGATACGCAGTATTTT

J gene: TRBJ2-3
D gene: NA
clone size: many
V gene: TRBV28
CDR3 protein: CASSLQGPRDTQYF
CDR3 DNA: TGTGCCAGCAGTTTACAGGGACCCCGAGATACGCAGTATTTT

J gene: TRBJ2-1
D gene: TRBD2
clone size: NA
V gene: TRBV10-3
CDR3 protein: CAISGPAGGTYNEQFF
CDR3 DNA: TGTGCCATCAGTGGTCCAGCGGGAGGGACCTACAATGAGCAGTTCTTC

J gene: TRBJ2-2
D gene: TRBD1
clone size: many
V gene: TRBV28
CDR3 protein: CASSQWTGNTGELFF
CDR3 DNA: TGTGCCAGCAGTCAATGGACAGGGAACACCGGGGAGCTGTTTTTT

J gene: TRBJ2-1
D gene: TRBD1
clone size: few
V gene: TRBV20-1
CDR3 protein: CSLDRGEQFF
CDR3 DNA: TGCAGTTTAGACAGGGGTGAGCAGTTCTTC

J gene: TRBJ2-7
D gene: TRBD2
clone size: NA
V gene: TRBV2
CDR3 protein: CASSEGGSGASYEQYF
CDR3 DNA: TGTGCCAGCAGTGAAGGCGGTAGCGGGGCCTCCTACGAGCAGTACTTC

J gene: TRBJ1-2
D gene: TRBD1
clone size: once
V gene: TRBV6-2/TRBV6-3
CDR3 protein: CASSCKSDRPYGYTF
CDR3 DNA: TGTGCCAGCAGTTGCAAATCGGACAGGCCCTATGGCTACACCTTC

J gene: TRBJ2-4
D gene: TRBD2
clone size: NA
V gene: TRBV5-1
CDR3 protein: CASSLAAGRGLAKNIQYF
CDR3 DNA: TGCGCCAGCAGCTTGGCCGCAGGGAGGGGTTTAGCCAAAAACATTCAGTACTTC

J gene: TRBJ2-3
D gene: TRBD1
clone size: NA
V gene: TRBV9
CDR3 protein: CASSFYQGAKTDTQYF
CDR3 DNA: TGTGCCAGCAGCTTCTATCAGGGGGCAAAAACAGATACGCAGTATTTT

J gene: TRBJ1-2
D gene: TRBD1
clone size: NA
V gene: TRBV6-1
CDR3 protein: CASSPGTGVDYGYTF
CDR3 DNA: TGTGCCAGCAGCCCCGGGACAGGGGTGGACTATGGCTACACCTTC